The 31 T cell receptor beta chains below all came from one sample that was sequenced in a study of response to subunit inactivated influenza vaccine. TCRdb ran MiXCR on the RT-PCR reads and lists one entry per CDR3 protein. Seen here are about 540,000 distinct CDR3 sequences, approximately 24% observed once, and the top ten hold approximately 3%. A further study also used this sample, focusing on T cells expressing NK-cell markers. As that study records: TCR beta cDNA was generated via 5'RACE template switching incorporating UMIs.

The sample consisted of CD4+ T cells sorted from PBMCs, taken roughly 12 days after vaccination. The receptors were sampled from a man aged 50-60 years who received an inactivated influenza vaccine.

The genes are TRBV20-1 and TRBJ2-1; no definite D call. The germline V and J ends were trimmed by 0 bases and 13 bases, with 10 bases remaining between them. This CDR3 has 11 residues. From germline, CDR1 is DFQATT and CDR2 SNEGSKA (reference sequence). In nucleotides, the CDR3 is TGCAGTGCTAGAGATTGGCGGAGACAGTTCTTC. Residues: CSARDWRRQFF.

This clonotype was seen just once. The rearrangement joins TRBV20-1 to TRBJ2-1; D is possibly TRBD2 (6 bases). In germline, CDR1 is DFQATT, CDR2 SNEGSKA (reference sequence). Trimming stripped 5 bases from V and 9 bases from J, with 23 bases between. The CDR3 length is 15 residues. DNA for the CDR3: TGCAGTGCTCCCAGGGCTCGCGGAGGGCGGGGTGAGCAGTTCTTC. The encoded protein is CSAPRARGGRGEQFF.

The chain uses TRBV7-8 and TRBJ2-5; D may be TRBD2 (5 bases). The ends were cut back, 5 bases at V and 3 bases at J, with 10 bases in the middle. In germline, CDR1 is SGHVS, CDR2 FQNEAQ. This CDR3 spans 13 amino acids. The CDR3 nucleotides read TGTGCCAGCAGCCGTAGCGTCGAAGAGACCCAGTACTTC. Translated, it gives CASSRSVEETQYF.

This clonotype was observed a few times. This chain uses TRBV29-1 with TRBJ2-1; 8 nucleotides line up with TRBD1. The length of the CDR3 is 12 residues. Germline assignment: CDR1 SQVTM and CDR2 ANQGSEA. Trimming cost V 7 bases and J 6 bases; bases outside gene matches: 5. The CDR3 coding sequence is TGCAGCGGGACAGGGTTCCGCAATGAGCAGTTCTTC. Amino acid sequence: CSGTGFRNEQFF.

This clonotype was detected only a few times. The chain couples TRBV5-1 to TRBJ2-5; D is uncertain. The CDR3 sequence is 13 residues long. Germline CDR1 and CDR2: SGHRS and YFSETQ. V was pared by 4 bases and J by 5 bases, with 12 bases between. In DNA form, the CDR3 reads TGCGCCAGCAGCCTTCAGGTCGGCGAGACCCAGTACTTC. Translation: CASSLQVGETQYF. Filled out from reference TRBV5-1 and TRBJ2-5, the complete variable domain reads KAGVTQTPRYLIKTRGQQVTLSCSPISGHRSVSWYQQTPGQGLQFLFEYFSETQRNKGNFPGRFSGRQFSNSRSEMNVSTLELGDSALYLCASSLQVGETQYFGPGTRLLVL.

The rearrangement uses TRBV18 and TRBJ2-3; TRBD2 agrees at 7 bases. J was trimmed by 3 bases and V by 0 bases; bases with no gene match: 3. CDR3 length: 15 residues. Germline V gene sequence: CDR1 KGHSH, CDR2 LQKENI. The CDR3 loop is CASSPPGEGTDTQYF. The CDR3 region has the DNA TGTGCCAGCTCACCACCCGGGGAGGGGACAGATACGCAGTATTTT.

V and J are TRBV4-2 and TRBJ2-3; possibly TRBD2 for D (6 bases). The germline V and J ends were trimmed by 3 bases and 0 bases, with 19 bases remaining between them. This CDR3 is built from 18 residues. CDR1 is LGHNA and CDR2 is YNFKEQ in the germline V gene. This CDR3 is CASSQIGTPAGSTDTQYF. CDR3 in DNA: TGTGCCAGCAGCCAGATCGGGACTCCTGCTGGTAGCACAGATACGCAGTATTTT.

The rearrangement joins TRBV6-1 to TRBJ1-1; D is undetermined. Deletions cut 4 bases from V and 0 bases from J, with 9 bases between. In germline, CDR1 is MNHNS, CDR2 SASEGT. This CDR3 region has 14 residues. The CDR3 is CASSAIVMNTEAFF. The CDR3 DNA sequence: TGTGCCAGCAGTGCCATAGTAATGAACACTGAAGCTTTCTTT.

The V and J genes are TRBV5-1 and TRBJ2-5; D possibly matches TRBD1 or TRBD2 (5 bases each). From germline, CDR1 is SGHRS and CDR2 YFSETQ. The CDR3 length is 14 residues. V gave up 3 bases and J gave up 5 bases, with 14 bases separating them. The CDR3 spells CASSYNKGRETQYF. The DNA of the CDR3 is TGCGCCAGCAGCTACAACAAGGGACGGGAGACCCAGTACTTC.

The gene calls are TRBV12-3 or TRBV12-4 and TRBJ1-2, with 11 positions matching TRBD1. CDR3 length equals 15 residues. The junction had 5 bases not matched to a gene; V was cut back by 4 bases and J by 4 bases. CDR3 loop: CASSSGQGDPYGYTF. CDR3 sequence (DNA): TGTGCCAGCAGTTCGGGACAGGGGGACCCCTATGGCTACACCTTC.

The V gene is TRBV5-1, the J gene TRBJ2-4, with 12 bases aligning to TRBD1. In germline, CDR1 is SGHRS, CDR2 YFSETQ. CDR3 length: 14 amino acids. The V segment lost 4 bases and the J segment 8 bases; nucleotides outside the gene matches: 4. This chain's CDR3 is CASSPGQGAHIQYF. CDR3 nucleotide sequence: TGCGCCAGCAGCCCGGGACAGGGGGCCCACATTCAGTACTTC.

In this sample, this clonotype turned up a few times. The DNA for the CDR3 is TGTGCCATCAGTAAAGCGGGAGCCGACACCGGGGAGCTGTTTTTT. Protein product: CAISKAGADTGELFF. The chain links TRBV10-3 to TRBJ2-2; 8 bases are shared with TRBD2. Germline-derived CDR1 and CDR2 are ENHRY and SYGVKD. This CDR3 has 15 amino acids. Trimming took 5 bases from V and 3 from J; bases not matched to a gene: 5.

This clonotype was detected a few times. CDR3 sequence reads: CASSSSSQGGTGELFF. Written as DNA, the CDR3 is TGTGCCAGCAGCTCCAGCTCTCAGGGGGGCACCGGGGAGCTGTTTTTT. The chain uses TRBV7-8 and TRBJ2-2; a weak D match, TRBD1 (7 bases). There are 16 residues in the CDR3. Germline V gene data show CDR1 as SGHVS and CDR2 as FQNEAQ. The V end was cut by 4 bases, the J end by 4 bases, with 16 bases between.

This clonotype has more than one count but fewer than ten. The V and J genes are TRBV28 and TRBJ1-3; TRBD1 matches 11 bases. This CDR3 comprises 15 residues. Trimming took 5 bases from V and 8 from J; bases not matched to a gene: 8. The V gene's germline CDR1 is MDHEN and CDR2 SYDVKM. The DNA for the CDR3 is TGTGCCAGCAGTGAACCAGGACAGGGGGCTGACACCATATATTTT. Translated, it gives CASSEPGQGADTIYF.

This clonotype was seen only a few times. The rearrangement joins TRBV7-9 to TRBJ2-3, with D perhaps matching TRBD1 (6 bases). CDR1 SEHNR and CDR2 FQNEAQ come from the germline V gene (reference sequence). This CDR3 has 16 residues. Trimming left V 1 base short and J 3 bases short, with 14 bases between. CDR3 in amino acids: CASSLGLSGETDTQYF. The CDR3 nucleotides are TGTGCCAGCAGCTTAGGCTTATCAGGGGAGACAGATACGCAGTATTTT. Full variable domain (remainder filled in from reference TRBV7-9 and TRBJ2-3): DTGVSQNPRHKITKRGQNVTFRCDPISEHNRLYWYRQTLGQGPEFLTYFQNEAQLEKSRLLSDRFSAERPKGSFSTLEIQRTEQGDSAMYLCASSLGLSGETDTQYFGPGTRLTVL.

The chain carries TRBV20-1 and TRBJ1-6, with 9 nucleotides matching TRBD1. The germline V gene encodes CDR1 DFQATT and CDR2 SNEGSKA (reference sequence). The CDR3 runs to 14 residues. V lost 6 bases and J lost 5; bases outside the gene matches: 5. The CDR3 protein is CSAGRDRDNSPLHF. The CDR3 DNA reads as TGCAGTGCCGGCCGGGACAGGGATAATTCACCCCTCCACTTT.

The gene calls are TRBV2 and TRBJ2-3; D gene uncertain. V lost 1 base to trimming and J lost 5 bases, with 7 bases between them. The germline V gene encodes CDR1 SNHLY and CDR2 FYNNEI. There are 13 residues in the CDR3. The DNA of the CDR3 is TGTGCCAGCAGTGAAGGGTTGGGAGATACGCAGTATTTT. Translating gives CASSEGLGDTQYF.

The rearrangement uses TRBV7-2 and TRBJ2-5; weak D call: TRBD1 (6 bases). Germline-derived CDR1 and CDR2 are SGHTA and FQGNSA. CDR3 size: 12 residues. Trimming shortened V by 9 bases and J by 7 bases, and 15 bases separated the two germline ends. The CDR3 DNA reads TGTGCCAGTTTCCGGGACAAGGGGACCCAGTACTTC. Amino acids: CASFRDKGTQYF.

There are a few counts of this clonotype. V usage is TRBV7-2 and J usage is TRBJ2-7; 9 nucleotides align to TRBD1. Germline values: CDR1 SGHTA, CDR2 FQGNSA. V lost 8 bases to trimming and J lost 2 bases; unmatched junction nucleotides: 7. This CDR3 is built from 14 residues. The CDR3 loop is CASSRTGEAYEQYF. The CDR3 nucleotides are TGTGCCAGCTCCCGGACAGGGGAGGCCTACGAGCAGTACTTC.

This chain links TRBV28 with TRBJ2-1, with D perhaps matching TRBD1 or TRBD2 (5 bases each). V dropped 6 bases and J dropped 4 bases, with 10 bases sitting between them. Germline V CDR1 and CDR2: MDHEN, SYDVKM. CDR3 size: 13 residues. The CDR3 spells CASRGPGYNEQFF. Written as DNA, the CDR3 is TGTGCCAGCAGGGGACCAGGGTACAATGAGCAGTTCTTC.

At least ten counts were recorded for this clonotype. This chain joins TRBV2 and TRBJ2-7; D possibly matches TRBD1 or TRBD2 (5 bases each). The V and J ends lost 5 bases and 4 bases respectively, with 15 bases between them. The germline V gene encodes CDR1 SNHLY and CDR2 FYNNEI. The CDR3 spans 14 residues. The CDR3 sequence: CASSPDWGKYEQYF. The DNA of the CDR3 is TGTGCCAGCAGTCCAGACTGGGGGAAATACGAGCAGTACTTC.

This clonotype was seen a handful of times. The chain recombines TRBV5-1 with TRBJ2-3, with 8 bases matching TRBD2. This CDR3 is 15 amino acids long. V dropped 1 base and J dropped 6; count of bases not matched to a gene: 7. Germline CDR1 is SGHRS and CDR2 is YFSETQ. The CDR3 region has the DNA TGCGCCAGCAGCTTGTCGGGGGGGCATAGGGATACGCAGTATTTT. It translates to CASSLSGGHRDTQYF.

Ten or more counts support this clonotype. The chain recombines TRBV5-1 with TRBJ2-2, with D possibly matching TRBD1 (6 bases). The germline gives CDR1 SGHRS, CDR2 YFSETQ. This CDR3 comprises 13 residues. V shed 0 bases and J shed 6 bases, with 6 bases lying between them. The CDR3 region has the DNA TGCGCCAGCAGCTTGGGGACAGCCGGGGAGCTGTTTTTT. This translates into CASSLGTAGELFF.

The CDR3 region is CASSKLAGAGNEQFF. CDR3 coding DNA: TGTGCCAGCAGTAAACTAGCGGGAGCGGGCAATGAGCAGTTCTTC. This rearrangement joins TRBV6-1 to TRBJ2-1; 11 positions match TRBD2. Trimming cost V 5 bases and J 6 bases; bases outside gene matches: 6. The germline CDR1 and CDR2 sequences are MNHNS and SASEGT. The CDR3 covers 15 residues.

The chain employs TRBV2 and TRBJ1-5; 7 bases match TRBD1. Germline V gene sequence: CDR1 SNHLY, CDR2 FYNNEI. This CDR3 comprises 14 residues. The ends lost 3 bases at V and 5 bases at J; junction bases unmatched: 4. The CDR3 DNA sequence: TGTGCCAGCAGTGATAGTACAGGGGATCAGCCCCAGCATTTT. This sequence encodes CASSDSTGDQPQHF.

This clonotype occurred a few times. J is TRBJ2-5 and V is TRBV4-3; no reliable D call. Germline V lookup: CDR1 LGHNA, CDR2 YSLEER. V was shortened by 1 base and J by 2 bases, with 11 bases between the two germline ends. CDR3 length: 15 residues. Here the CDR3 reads CASSQGWNTQETQYF. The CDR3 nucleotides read TGCGCCAGCAGCCAAGGCTGGAACACACAAGAGACCCAGTACTTC.

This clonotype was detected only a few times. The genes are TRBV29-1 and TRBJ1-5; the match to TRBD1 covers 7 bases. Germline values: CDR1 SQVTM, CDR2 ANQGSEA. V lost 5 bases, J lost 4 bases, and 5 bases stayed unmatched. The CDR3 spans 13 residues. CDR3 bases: TGCAGCGTTTCCCTGGGACAGAATCAGCCCCAGCATTTT. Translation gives CSVSLGQNQPQHF. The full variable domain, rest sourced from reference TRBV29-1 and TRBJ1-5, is SAVISQKPSRDICQRGTSLTIQCQVDSQVTMMFWYRQQPGQSLTLIATANQGSEATYESGFVIDKFPISRPNLTFSTLTVSNMSPEDSSIYLCSVSLGQNQPQHFGDGTRLSIL.

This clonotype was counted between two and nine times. The CDR3 is CASSFSGRAPYTGELFF. CDR3 bases: TGTGCCAGCAGCTTTAGCGGGAGGGCCCCTTACACCGGGGAGCTGTTTTTT. This chain uses TRBV9 with TRBJ2-2; 11 positions agree with TRBD2. CDR1 and CDR2 (germline): SGDLS, YYNGEE. After removal of 4 bases from V and 3 bases from J, the junction contained 8 bases not matched to a gene. CDR3 length equals 17 residues.

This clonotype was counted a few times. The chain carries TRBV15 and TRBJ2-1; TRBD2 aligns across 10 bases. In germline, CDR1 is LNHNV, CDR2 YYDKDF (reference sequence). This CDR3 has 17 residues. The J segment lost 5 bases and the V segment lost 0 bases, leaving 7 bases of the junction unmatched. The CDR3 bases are TGTGCCACCAGCAGAGAGGCTAGCGGGAGAGGGGACAATGAGCAGTTCTTC. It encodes CATSREASGRGDNEQFF.

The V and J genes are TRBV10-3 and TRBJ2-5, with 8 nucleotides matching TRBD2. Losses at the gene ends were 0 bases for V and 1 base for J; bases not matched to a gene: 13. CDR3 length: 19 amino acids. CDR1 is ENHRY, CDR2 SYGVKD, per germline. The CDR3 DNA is TGTGCCATCAGTGAGTCTTTATCGGGGAGCGGGGGTCTCCAAGAGACCCAGTACTTC. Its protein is CAISESLSGSGGLQETQYF.

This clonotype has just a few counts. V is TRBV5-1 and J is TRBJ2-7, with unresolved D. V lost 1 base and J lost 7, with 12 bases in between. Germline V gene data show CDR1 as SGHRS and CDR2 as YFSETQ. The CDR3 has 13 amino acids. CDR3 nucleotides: TGCGCCAGCAGCTTGAGATGGAAGGAAGAGCAGTACTTC. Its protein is CASSLRWKEEQYF.